This T cell receptor (beta chain) came from a study of cytomegalovirus exposure and HLA in healthy donors (TCRdb year 2017). With respect to the entire study: An earlier analysis of approximately 640 of the donors reported 250 to 300 Gb of sequence data and 100 million to 130 million unique TCR beta sequences from some 180 million T cells. Approximately 310 gigabases of sequencing data and around 85 million unique TCR sequences made up an early release that covered around 640 HLA-typed donors. Of the 300 to 500 genotyped donors, roughly 76% were placed in the genetic ancestry cluster associated with self-reported Caucasian donors. The study aimed to test whether cataloging public T cell receptors could reveal signatures of past pathogen exposure. Using immunosequencing, the study profiled T cell repertoires from around 680 subjects and related those repertoires to cytomegalovirus serostatus. In addition to the first cohort of 666 subjects, a separate validation cohort of over 90 different subjects was used. The study combined high-throughput TCR immunosequencing, statistical association of individual TCRs with disease status, and machine learning to predict cytomegalovirus infection status. To study patterns of TCR occurrence, a later analysis re-analyzed previously published TCR beta repertoires from just over 650 donors and added high-resolution HLA genotyping. The later analysis used no new phenotypic data to find candidate immune exposures, relying instead on TCR beta sequences and their occurrence across donors. An earlier analysis of approximately 640 of the donors applied high-throughput TCR beta sequencing to assess whether each TCR beta V gene segment acted as functional or pseudogenic. Alongside the repertoire data, information on donor age, sex, ethnicity and CMV serostatus was compiled. A later genetic analysis took genome-wide SNP genotypes for about three fifths of the roughly 700 donors and used that subset as a discovery cohort. Every repertoire in the discovery cohort had been generated on one and the same sequencing platform. Both class I and class II loci were covered by HLA typing, at four-digit resolution. The number of typed donors differed by locus: about 629-640 for A, B, C, DRB1 and DQB1; some 500 for DQA1; around 580 for DPA1; and around 470 for DPB1. Because of strong linkage in the cohort, roughly 5 DR-DQ haplotypes were treated as single units for association and clustering. On average, around 230,000 unique TCR beta nucleotide sequences were sequenced per donor among fewer than 500 genotyped donors of the cohort, with roughly 18% of those sequences being non-productive. General conclusions and limits of the study: Broadly in line with IMGT annotations, most TCR beta V segments showed up in productive rearrangements about 87% or about 30% of the time in an earlier analysis of about 500 of the donors. In vitro tests confirmed that a few of the cytomegalovirus-associated TCR beta chains recognize cytomegalovirus antigens. At a false discovery rate of 0.05, a later analysis linked 16,951 TCR beta sequences to specific HLA alleles. Some IMGT-functional V segments, including TRBV6-2 and TRBV6-3, could not be distinguished by the 87-base-pair reads and were therefore excluded. Linkage disequilibrium might explain the correlated functional status among segregating V segments, but an unknown experimental factor could not be excluded. Because HLA typing was missing for some donors at each locus, association tests included only the typed subset. Assigning TCR associations to individual alleles was difficult when HLA alleles, especially DR and DQ, strongly co-occurred. In a later analysis, TCR association rates were found to vary across HLA loci, with the most associated TCRs seen for DRB1 alleles and the fewest for HLA-C alleles. In a later analysis, most CMV-associated TCR beta chains were found to appear HLA-restricted, with HLA associations seemingly driven largely by CMV exposure. A total of around 150 TCR beta chains were listed by the study as associated with cytomegalovirus. Because counts were too low, approximately 15 rarely observed V segments, including chromosome 9 orphons, were excluded from the earlier analysis of a few hundred of the donors. A further reported finding was that TCR beta sequences accurately predicted the HLA-A and HLA-B alleles for most subjects in the first cohort. CMV serostatus was the only immune exposure information available for the cohort. The classifier was reported to diagnose cytomegalovirus status with high specificity and sensitivity in both the original and validation cohorts. It was suggested by the authors that the approach could potentially be generalized to other disease states and immunological phenotypes. Most TCR sequences were observed very rarely across donors, whereas some public TCRs were present in many individuals. In a later genetic analysis, fewer N-insertions in productive TCRs were reported among donors in an Asian-associated ancestry cluster than the roughly 640-donor mean. An association between a missense DCLRE1C variant and V-gene and J-gene trimming of TCR beta chains was found in a later genetic analysis and replicated in an independent cohort. Roughly uniform sequencing depth across donors was assumed in presence/absence analyses, although this assumption may not hold. Only TCR beta chains were sequenced in this cohort, and the absence of alpha or paired-chain data limited detectable features. A later analysis reported that several top co-occurrence clusters appeared linked to parvovirus B19, influenza, CMV and Epstein-Barr virus. In a later analysis, HLA-associated TCR beta chains were found to be more clonally expanded and to have lower generation probabilities than equally common non-associated chains. A cluster of highly shared sequence variants was judged likely to be a technical artifact of the sequencing pipeline.

The library was built by means of the immunoSEQ multiplex PCR assay. The multiplex PCR relied on a mix of 60 forward primers for TCR Vbeta segments and 13 reverse primers for TCR Jbeta segments. The CDR3 region of rearranged TCR beta genes was amplified from genomic DNA by a multiplex PCR assay. On the Illumina HiSeq System, the amplified TCR beta libraries were sequenced as 87-base-pair reads. Per the original workflow: A later analysis counted approximately 74 million unique TCR beta chains across the 600 to 850 repertoires, and 9 million to 14 million of these chains were shared by at least two donors. Raw reads were error-corrected and collapsed into unique sequences with a nearest-neighbor algorithm that merged closely related sequences to remove PCR and sequencing errors. CDR3 sequences were aligned to IMGT reference sequences to assign V, D and J gene segments. For a sequence to be retained, a match of at least six nucleotides was required to both a V gene segment and a J gene segment. A rearrangement was called productive if the CDR3 had no stop codons and remained in frame with V and J, and every other rearrangement was called non-productive. Following IMGT convention, CDR3 was defined as the stretch from the second conserved V-encoded cysteine to the conserved J-encoded phenylalanine. In an earlier analysis of approximately 500 of the donors, sequences lacking an unambiguous match to a single V gene segment were excluded. An earlier analysis of a few hundred of the donors classified V segments as functional when productive rearrangements were above 56.7% and as segregating when the standard deviation between donors was above 5%. A statistical classification framework was built to diagnose cytomegalovirus status from the catalog of TCR beta chain sequences. In a later analysis, TCR nucleotide sequences were compared against IMGT/GENE-DB human TR gene sequences so that V and J genes could be assigned. In a later analysis, CDR3 sequences and most-parsimonious VDJ recombination scenarios were assigned using the TCRdist pipeline. In a later analysis, each TCR beta chain was defined by its CDR3 amino acid sequence together with its V-gene family, and reads without a unique V-gene family were excluded. As a way to deal with suspected cross-contamination and a sequencing artifact, a later analysis dropped approximately 590 nucleotide sequences that were highly shared and had low generation probability. In a later analysis, a clonal expansion index for each public chain was calculated from normalized within-repertoire ranks of inferred template counts. A later analysis computed generation probabilities with a VDJ recombination model fitted to out-of-frame rearrangements, and checked the results against IGoR. A later analysis scored TCR-TCR, TCR-HLA and TCR-CMV co-occurrence with hypergeometric tests, applying a repertoire-size bias correction to TCR pairs. In a later analysis, false discovery rates were estimated by permuting HLA or CMV assignments 20 times. In a later analysis, co-occurring TCRs were grouped with DBSCAN, and TCRdist sequence similarity was added when clustering was performed within HLA-allele-positive subsets. For co-occurrence clustering, repertoires with fewer than 30,000 or more than 120,000 public chains were excluded, along with about five repertoires with anomalous nucleotide sharing. As stored in TCRdb, this immuneACCESS dataset retains in-frame rearrangements with V and J assigned. A fraction of the clones does not appear; measured against another copy, unresolved V genes explain less than half of the discrepancy, and the remainder lacks a known reason. That table gives V, J and clone size, and the DNA gave D and trimming. The sample table lists roughly 150,000 clones, 65% to 85% of them with a count of one. The ten largest clones represent 6.5% to 8.5% of the sample.

CDR1 is given as MDHEN and CDR2 as SYDVKM, both from the germline V gene. V drops 3 bases and J drops 5 bases, leaving 10 bases in between. The CDR3 covers 13 residues, taking in both the cysteine and the phenylalanine. Only the CDR3 DNA is retained, 39 bases long and in frame from the first base. Concerning this clone: Its antigen remains unidentified. Base qualities are not recorded, but no much larger clone differs from it by a single base.

The cohort comprised fewer than 700 healthy bone marrow donors. All cohort members were sampled while nominally healthy, although unrecorded immune exposures were likely present. The donor tested CMV seropositive and was one of the 289 seropositive cohort members. Each donor provided a peripheral blood sample, and peripheral blood mononuclear cells were used for TCR beta sequencing. The Qiagen DNeasy Blood Extraction Kit was used to extract genomic DNA from the blood cell samples. Input material: PBMCs. This chain is built from TRBV28 and TRBJ2-5; tentative D gene TRBD2, with 6 bases matching. The receptor's source is a woman in her thirties or forties in good health and CMV-seropositive. The DNA sequence is as follows: TGTGCCAGCAGTTTCTCAGGGAGGGAGACCCAGTACTTC. It is translated as CASSFSGRETQYF.